The T cell receptor (beta chain) described here comes from a study of T-cell reconstitution after alpha-beta-depleted transplantation in children. This CDR3 has 13 residues. The germline gives CDR1 SGHAT, CDR2 FQNNGV. Trimming left V 5 bases short and J 5 bases short, with 10 bases between. Using unique molecular identifiers, the investigators prepared the TCRbeta library. From the PCR reads, TCRdb called clonotypes with MiXCR, one entry per CDR3 protein. The sample has roughly 350,000 distinct CDR3 sequences, approximately 10% seen once; the top ten hold 2% to 3%. Material: PBMCs from the stem cell graft donor, obtained from the stem cell graft. This sequence was found in a human donor who donated a stem cell graft to a child with acute lymphoblastic leukemia. The chain carries TRBV11-2 and TRBJ2-1; no clear D. The CDR3 here is CASSPRPNNEQFF. DNA for the CDR3: TGTGCCAGCAGCCCTCGACCGAACAATGAGCAGTTCTTC. The full variable domain, in which reference TRBV11-2 and TRBJ2-1 provide the parts outside the CDR3, is EAGVAQSPRYKIIEKRQSVAFWCNPISGHATLYWYQQILGQGPKLLIQFQNNGVVDDSQLPKDRFSAERLKGVDSTLKIQPAKLEDSAVYLCASSPRPNNEQFFGPGTRLTVL.